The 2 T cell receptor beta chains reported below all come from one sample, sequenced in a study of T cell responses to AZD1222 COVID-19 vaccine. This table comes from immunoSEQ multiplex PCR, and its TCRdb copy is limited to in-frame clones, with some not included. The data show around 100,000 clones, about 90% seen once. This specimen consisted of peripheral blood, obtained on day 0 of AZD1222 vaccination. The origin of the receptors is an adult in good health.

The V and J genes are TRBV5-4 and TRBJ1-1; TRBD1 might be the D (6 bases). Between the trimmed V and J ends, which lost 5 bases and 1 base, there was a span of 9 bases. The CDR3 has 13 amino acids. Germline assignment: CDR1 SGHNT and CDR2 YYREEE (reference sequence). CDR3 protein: CASRVRGNTEAFF. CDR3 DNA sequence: TGTGCCAGCAGGGTCAGGGGGAACACTGAAGCTTTCTTT.

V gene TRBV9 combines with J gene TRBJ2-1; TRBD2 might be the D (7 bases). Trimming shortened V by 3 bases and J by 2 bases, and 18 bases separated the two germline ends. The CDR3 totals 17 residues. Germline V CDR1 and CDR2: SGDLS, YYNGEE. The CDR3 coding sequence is TGTGCCAGCAGCGAGGGGGTAGCGGGCTTAACCTACAATGAGCAGTTCTTC. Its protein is CASSEGVAGLTYNEQFF.